This T cell receptor beta chain was captured in a study of blood T cell repertoires in COVID-19. Overall study context: Nucleic acid was either cDNA or gDNA, and it came from T cells, B-cell-depleted T cells, or PBMCs.

Under the authors' procedure: By means of reference gene primer amplification, nucleated cell counts were estimated. The data were produced by immunoSEQ multiplex PCR, yet TCRdb's version contains in-frame clones alone and is incomplete. V and J calls plus clone size are reproduced from that table; the DNA served to infer D and trimming. The sample lists more than 65,000 clones; approximately 80% were seen once. Germline loops: CDR1 ENHRY, CDR2 SYGVKD. The CDR3 contains 12 residues. The V and J ends lost 10 bases and 1 base, in that order; junction bases with no gene match: 3. Sequences were obtained from peripheral blood. The TCR was taken from a woman aged 65 to 85 with acute or convalescent COVID-19. The V and J genes are TRBV10-3 and TRBJ1-1; 7 bases align to TRBD1. CDR3 protein: CATGQTNTEAFF. The CDR3 DNA sequence: TGTGCCACGGGACAGACGAACACTGAAGCTTTCTTT.